The clone carrying this TCR beta chain was detected many times. The target antigen is unknown. This sample was taken from a study of metastatic and nonmetastatic thyroid tumors. About the study: Both malignant and benign thyroid patients supplied peripheral blood and tumor or nodule tissue samples, across which the repertoires of these patients were then compared. Overall study findings and caveats: As reported, TCR beta diversity in blood and tumor was significantly higher in malignant thyroid tumors than in benign nodules.

Germline-derived CDR1 and CDR2 are SGHRS and YFSETQ. The CDR3 is 14 residues long. Between the trimmed V and J ends, which lost 4 bases and 4 bases, there was a span of 15 bases. Using MiXCR, TCRdb reanalyzed the PCR reads. The repertoire consists of about 82,000 clones, with under 15% occurring once and the leading ten covering 7% to 10%. Ahead of thyroid surgery, no patient had received treatment of any kind. Sequenced: tumor tissue. The sequence came from a female donor with papillary thyroid cancer or a benign thyroid nodule (not recorded which). Some clones in this sample may be carry-over from other donors' samples. V and J are TRBV5-1 and TRBJ2-7; either TRBD1 or TRBD2 may fit D (5 bases each). The CDR3 DNA follows: TGCGCCAGCAGCCCGGGGCCCATCGGGTACGAGCAGTACTTC. Amino acids: CASSPGPIGYEQYF. Combining the CDR3 with reference TRBV5-1 and TRBJ2-7 gives the whole variable domain KAGVTQTPRYLIKTRGQQVTLSCSPISGHRSVSWYQQTPGQGLQFLFEYFSETQRNKGNFPGRFSGRQFSNSRSEMNVSTLELGDSALYLCASSPGPIGYEQYFGPGTRLTVT.